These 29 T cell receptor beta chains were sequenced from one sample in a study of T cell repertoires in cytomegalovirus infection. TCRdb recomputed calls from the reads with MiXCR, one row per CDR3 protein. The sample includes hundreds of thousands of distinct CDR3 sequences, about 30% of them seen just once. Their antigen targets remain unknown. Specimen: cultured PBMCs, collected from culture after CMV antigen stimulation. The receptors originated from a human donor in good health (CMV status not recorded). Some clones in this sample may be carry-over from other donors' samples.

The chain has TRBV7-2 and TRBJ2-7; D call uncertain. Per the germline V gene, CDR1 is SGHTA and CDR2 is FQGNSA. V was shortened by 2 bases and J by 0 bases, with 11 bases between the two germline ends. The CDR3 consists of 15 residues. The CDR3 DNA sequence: TGTGCCAGCAGCTTAAGTATACTGAGCTCCTACGAGCAGTACTTC. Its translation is CASSLSILSSYEQYF.

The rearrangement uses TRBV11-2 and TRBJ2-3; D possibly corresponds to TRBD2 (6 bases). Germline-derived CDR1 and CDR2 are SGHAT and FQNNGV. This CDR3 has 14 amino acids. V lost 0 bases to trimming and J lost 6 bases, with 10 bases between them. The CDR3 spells CASSLDYGGDTQYF. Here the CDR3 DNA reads TGTGCCAGCAGCTTAGATTACGGAGGGGATACGCAGTATTTT.

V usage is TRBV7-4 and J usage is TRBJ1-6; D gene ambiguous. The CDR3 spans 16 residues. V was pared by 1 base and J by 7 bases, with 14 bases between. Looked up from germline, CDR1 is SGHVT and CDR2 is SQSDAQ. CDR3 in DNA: TGTGCCAGCAGCTTAGAGGGTTTGGATCGGAATTCACCCCTCCACTTT. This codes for CASSLEGLDRNSPLHF.

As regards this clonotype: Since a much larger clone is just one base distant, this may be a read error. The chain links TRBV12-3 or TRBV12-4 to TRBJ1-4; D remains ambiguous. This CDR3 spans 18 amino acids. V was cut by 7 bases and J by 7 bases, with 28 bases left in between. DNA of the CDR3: TGTGCCAGCACCTCCCATAGAGGGATGGGAGCAAACCCTGAAAAACTGTTTTTT. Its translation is CASTSHRGMGANPEKLFF.

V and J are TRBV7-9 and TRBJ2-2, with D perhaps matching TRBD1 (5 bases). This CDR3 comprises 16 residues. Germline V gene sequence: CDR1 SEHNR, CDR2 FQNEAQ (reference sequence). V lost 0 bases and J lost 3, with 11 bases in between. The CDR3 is CASSLALSQDTGELFF. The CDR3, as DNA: TGTGCCAGCAGCTTAGCGCTATCACAGGACACCGGGGAGCTGTTTTTT.

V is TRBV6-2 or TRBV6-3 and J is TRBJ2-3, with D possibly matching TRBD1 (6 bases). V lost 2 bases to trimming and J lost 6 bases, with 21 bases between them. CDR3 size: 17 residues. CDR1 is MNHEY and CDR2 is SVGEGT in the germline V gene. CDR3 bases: TGTGCCAGCAGTTACAAACAGGGCCCAACACACGTCGATACGCAGTATTTT. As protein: CASSYKQGPTHVDTQYF.

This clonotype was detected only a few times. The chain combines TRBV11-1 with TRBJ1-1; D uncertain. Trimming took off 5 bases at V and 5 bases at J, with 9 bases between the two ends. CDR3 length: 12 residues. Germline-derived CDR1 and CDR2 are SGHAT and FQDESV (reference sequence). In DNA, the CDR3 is TGTGCCAGCAGCACGTCCCGGACTGAAGCTTTCTTT. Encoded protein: CASSTSRTEAFF.

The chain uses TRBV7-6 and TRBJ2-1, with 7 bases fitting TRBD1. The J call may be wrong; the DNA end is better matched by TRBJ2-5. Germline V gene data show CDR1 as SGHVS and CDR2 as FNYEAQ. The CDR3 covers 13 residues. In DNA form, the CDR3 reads TGTGCCAGCAGCTTAGACGTACAGGGGTTCCAGTACTTC. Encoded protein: CASSLDVQGFQYF.

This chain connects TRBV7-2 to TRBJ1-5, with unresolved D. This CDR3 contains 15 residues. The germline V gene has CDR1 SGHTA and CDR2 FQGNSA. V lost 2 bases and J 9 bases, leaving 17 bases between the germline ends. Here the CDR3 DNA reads TGTGCCAGCAGCTTAACGGGTGACCGCCGGGGGCCCCAGCATTTT. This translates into CASSLTGDRRGPQHF.

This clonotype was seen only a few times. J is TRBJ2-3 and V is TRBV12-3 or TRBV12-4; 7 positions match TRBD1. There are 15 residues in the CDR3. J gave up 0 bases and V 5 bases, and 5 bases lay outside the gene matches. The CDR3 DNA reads TGTGCCAGCAGTCATACAGGGGCAAGCACAGATACGCAGTATTTT. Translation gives CASSHTGASTDTQYF.

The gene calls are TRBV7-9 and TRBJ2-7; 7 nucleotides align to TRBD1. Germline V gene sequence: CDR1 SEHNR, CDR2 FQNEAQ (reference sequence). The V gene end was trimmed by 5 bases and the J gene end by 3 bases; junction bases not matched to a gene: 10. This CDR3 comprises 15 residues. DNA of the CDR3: TGTGCCAGCAGCACAAGACAGGGCCAGGTCTACGAGCAGTACTTC. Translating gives CASSTRQGQVYEQYF.

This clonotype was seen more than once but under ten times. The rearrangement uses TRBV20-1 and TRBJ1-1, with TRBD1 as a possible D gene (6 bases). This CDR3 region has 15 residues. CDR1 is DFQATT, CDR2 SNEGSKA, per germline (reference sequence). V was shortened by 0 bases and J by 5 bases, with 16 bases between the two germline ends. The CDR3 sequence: CSARDPGGAGTEAFF. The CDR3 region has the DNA TGCAGTGCTAGAGATCCCGGGGGGGCGGGGACTGAAGCTTTCTTT.

CDR3 in amino acids: CASSLEGTTQSSVYEQYF. The CDR3 coding sequence is TGCGCCAGCAGCTTAGAGGGGACTACCCAATCCTCGGTTTACGAGCAGTACTTC. The V call is TRBV5-1, the J call TRBJ2-7; the match to TRBD2 covers 7 bases. This CDR3 has 18 residues. Looked up from germline, CDR1 is SGHRS and CDR2 is YFSETQ. V shed 2 bases and J 4 bases; nucleotides not matched to a gene: 18.

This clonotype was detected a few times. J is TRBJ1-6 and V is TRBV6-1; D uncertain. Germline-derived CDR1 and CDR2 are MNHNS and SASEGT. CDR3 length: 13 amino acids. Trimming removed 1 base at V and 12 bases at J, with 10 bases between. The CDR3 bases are TGTGCCAGCAGTGAAGGGACCGGGCTACCCCTCCACTTT. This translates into CASSEGTGLPLHF.

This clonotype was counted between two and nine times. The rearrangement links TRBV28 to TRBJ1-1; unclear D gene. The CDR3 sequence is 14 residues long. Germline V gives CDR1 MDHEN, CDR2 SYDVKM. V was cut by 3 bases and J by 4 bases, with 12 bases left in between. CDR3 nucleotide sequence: TGTGCCAGCAGTTTGGAGGGTATCGGCACTGAAGCTTTCTTT. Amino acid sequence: CASSLEGIGTEAFF.

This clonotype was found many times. CDR3 DNA sequence: TGTGCCAGCAGCGAGTACACTGAAGCTTTCTTT. Its translation is CASSEYTEAFF. This rearrangement joins TRBV7-2 to TRBJ1-1; D is ambiguous. V shed 5 bases and J shed 3 bases, with 4 bases lying between them. The CDR3 contains 11 residues. Germline V lookup: CDR1 SGHTA, CDR2 FQGNSA.

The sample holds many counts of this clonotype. CDR3 sequence reads: CASSARLAGPLSEQFF. In DNA form, the CDR3 reads TGTGCCAGCAGCGCCCGACTAGCGGGCCCCCTTTCCGAGCAGTTCTTC. The chain has TRBV7-8 and TRBJ2-1, with 10 bases matching TRBD2. Per germline, CDR1 SGHVS and CDR2 FQNEAQ. This CDR3 is 16 amino acids long. Trimming removed 5 bases from V and 10 bases from J; junction bases left unmatched: 14.

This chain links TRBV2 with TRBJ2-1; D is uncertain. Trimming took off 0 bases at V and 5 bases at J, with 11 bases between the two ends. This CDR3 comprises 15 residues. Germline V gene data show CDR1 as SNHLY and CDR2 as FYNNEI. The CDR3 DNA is TGTGCCAGCAGTGAAGCGCAAGGATACCACAATGAGCAGTTCTTC. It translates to CASSEAQGYHNEQFF.

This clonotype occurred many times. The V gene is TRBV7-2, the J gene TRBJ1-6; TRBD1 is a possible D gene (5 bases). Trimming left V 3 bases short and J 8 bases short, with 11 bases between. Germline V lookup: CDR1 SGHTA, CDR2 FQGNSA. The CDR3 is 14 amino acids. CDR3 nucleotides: TGTGCCAGCAGCTTTGGGGCCGGGGATTCACCCCTCCACTTT. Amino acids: CASSFGAGDSPLHF.

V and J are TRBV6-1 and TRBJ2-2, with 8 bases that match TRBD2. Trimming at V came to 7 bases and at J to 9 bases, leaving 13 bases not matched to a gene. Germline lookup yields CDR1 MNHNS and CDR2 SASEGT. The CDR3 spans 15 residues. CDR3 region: CASTSSPGRVRELFF. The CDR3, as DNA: TGTGCCAGCACTTCATCCCCCGGGAGGGTTCGGGAGCTGTTTTTT.

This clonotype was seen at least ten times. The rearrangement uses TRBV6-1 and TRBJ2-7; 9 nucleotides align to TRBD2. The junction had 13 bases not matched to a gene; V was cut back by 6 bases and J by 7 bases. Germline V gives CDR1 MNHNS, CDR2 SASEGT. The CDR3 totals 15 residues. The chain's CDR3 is CASSLSGGALGEQYF. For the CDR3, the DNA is TGTGCCAGCAGCCTTAGCGGGGGCGCACTGGGAGAGCAGTACTTC.

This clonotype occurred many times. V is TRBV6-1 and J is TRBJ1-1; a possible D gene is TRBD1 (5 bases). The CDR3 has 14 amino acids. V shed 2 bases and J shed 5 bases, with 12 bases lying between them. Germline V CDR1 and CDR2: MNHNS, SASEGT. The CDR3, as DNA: TGTGCCAGCAGTGAAAGGAGGGGAGGTACTGAAGCTTTCTTT. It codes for CASSERRGGTEAFF.

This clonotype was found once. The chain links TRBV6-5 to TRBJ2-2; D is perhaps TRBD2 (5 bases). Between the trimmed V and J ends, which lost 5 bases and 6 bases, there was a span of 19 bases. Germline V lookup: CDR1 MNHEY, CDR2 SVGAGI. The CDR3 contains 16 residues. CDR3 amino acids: CASSEDQPAGAGELFF. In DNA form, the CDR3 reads TGTGCCAGCAGTGAAGATCAGCCGGCCGGGGCCGGGGAGCTGTTTTTT.

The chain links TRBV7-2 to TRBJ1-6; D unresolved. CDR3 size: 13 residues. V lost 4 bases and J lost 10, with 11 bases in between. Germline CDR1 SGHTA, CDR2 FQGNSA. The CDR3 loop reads CASSWMDRSPLHF. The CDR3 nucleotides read TGTGCCAGCAGCTGGATGGACCGCTCACCCCTCCACTTT.

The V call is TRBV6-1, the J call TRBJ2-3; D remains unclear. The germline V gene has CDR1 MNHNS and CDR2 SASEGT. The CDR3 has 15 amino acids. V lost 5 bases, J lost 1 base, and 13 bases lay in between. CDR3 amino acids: CASSSISIRTDTQYF. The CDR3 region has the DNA TGTGCCAGCAGTTCCATAAGCATTCGCACAGATACGCAGTATTTT.

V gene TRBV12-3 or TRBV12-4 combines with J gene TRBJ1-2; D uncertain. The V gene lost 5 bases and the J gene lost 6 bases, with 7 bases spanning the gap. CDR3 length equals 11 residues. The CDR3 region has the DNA TGTGCCAGCAGTCATTCCGATGGCTACACCTTC. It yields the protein CASSHSDGYTF.

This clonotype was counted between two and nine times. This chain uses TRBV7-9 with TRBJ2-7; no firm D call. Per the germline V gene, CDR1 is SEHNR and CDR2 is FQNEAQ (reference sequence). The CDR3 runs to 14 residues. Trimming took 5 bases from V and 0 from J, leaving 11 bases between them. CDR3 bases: TGTGCCAGCAGCCAAGGGATTAGCTCCTACGAGCAGTACTTC. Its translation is CASSQGISSYEQYF.

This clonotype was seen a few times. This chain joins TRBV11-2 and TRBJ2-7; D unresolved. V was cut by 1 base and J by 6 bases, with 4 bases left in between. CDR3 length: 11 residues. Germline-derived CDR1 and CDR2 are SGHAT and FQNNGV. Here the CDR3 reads CASSLVLEQYF. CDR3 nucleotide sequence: TGTGCCAGCAGCTTAGTACTCGAGCAGTACTTC.

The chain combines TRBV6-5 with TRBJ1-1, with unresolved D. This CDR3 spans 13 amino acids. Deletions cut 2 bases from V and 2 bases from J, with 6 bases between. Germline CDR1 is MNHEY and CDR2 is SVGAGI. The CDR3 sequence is CASSYAENTEAFF. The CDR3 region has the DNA TGTGCCAGCAGTTACGCAGAAAACACTGAAGCTTTCTTT.